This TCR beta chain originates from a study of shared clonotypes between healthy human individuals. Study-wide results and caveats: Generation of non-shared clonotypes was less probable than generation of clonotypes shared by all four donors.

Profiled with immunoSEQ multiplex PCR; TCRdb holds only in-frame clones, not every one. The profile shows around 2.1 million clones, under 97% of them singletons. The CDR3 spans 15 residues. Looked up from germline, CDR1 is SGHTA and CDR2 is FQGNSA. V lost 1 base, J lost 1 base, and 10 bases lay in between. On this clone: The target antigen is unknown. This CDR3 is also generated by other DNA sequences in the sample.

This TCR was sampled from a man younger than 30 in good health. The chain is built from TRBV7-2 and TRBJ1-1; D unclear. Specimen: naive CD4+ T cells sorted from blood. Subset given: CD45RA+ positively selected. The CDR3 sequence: CASSLVGPGNTEAFF. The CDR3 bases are TGTGCCAGCAGCTTAGTGGGCCCAGGGAACACTGAAGCTTTCTTT.